This entry concerns a single T cell receptor (beta chain). RNA transcripts gave rise to amplified TCR beta CDR3 regions. HTBI primers were the set used in a first-round RT-PCR of the TCR CDR3. TCRdb itself ran the multiplex PCR reads through MiXCR, one entry per CDR3 protein. Of about 640,000 distinct CDR3 sequences in the sample, about 45% were seen once. Germline V gene lookup returns CDR1 DFQATT and CDR2 SNEGSKA (reference sequence). V was shortened by 3 bases and J by 2 bases, with 17 bases between the two germline ends. This CDR3 comprises 16 residues. This record comes from a study of T cells in Graves' hyperthyroidism and ophthalmopathy.

Sequenced sample: peripheral blood or thyroid tissue (not recorded which). This sequence originates from an adult man with Graves' disease, either hyperthyroidism or ophthalmopathy (not recorded which). V is TRBV20-1 and J is TRBJ1-5, with a weak D call TRBD1 (5 bases). CDR3 amino acids: CSARSLGGVGNQPQHF. In nucleotides, the CDR3 is TGCAGTGCTAGGTCCCTCGGGGGGGTTGGCAATCAGCCCCAGCATTTT.